This TCR beta chain came from a study of blood T cell repertoires in COVID-19. Study as a whole: Specimens from acute and convalescent COVID-19 originated in the United States, Italy and Spain. T cells, B-cell-depleted T cells, or PBMCs provided the cDNA or gDNA that served as material.

The assay was immunoSEQ multiplex PCR, and TCRdb's table has in-frame clones only and misses some. The sample yields around 62,000 clones, more than 75% seen once. The CDR3 contains 15 residues. Germline values: CDR1 SGHRS, CDR2 YFSETQ. J gave up 8 bases and V 0 bases, and 7 bases lay outside the gene matches. Symptom resolution, clearance, or two negative PCRs marked the recovered donors of Cohort 3. The chain recombines TRBV5-1 with TRBJ2-1; 8 bases align to TRBD2. The source is a woman aged 40 to 49 who had recovered from COVID-19. The sample comprised PBMCs or T cells enriched from blood (not recorded which). The CDR3 spells CASSLVQRGFDEQFF. The CDR3 nucleotides read TGCGCCAGCAGCTTGGTTCAGCGGGGGTTCGATGAGCAGTTCTTC.